The entry below gives a single T cell receptor (beta chain) sequence along with its context. Its specificity is not known. Sequencing was performed with immunoSEQ multiplex PCR; in TCRdb, only in-frame clones are kept and a portion is missing. The table shows about 220,000 clones, with roughly 90% occurring only once. These data are taken from a study of Ad26.COV2.S vaccination and SARS-CoV-2 variants. Whole-study context: Within the COV1001 Ad26.COV2.S trial arm, the donor was enrolled. Participants got Ad26.COV2.S intramuscularly, once or twice 56 days apart. Study findings and constraints: The breadth of spike-specific CD8+ and CD4+ T cell responses after vaccination was reportedly substantial.

Germline CDR1 is SGHDT and CDR2 is YYEEEE. The CDR3 extends over 13 amino acids. V lost 4 bases and J lost 4, with 11 bases in between. Treatment indicated: around 19 received Ad26.COV2.S at low or high dose, single or two shots; about 5 received placebo; per-sample allocation not given. Samples analyzed were those drawn on day 63 after the first vaccine or placebo injection. The source is a person aged 18-60 years who received the Ad26.COV2.S COVID-19 vaccine or a placebo. The sample here was peripheral blood, taken in a trial of Ad26.COV2.S vaccine versus placebo. The chain joins TRBV5-6 to TRBJ2-5; TRBD1 is a possible D gene (5 bases). Here the CDR3 reads CASSASRGETQYF. The CDR3 DNA sequence: TGTGCCAGCAGCGCATCTAGGGGAGAGACCCAGTACTTC.